This entry features one T cell receptor beta chain sequence. Its antigen is not identified. TCRdb's copy holds only in-frame clones and misses some; the assay was immunoSEQ multiplex PCR. The data hold approximately 21,000 clones, with 95% to 97% observed a single time. This record belongs to a study of regulatory and conventional T cells in RAG deficiency. The sorted conventional CD4+ T cells were CD25-low and CD127-high, with genomic DNA sequenced. Findings and caveats of the study: Shannon entropy was markedly lower and Simpson indices higher in RAG-deficient patients than control T-cell subsets. Omenn syndrome and CID/AS patients had around 100-fold fewer unique Treg TCR beta sequences, versus roughly 10-fold elsewhere. Omenn patients showed >85% Treg-Tconv overlap and shorter CDR3 lengths.

This CDR3 spans 14 amino acids. Per the germline V gene, CDR1 is SGHRS and CDR2 is YFSETQ. Between the trimmed V and J ends, which lost 2 bases and 8 bases, there was a span of 11 bases. The sample was also linked to a second study, of regulatory T cells. Per that paper: Amplification used 52 TRBV primers and 13 TRBJ primers. In patients, unique TRB V-J pairs were restricted and V/J usage skewed, especially in Tregs.

V usage is TRBV5-1 and J usage is TRBJ1-6; no definite D call. This clonotype was obtained from a human donor in good health. The material sequenced was CD25- CD4+ T cells sorted from blood. The CDR3 nucleotides are TGCGCCAGCAGCTTTTCCAGCGGGGATTCACCCCTCCACTTT. Its protein is CASSFSSGDSPLHF.